This passage covers 2 T cell receptor beta chains from one sample sequenced in a study of blood T cell repertoires in COVID-19. Produced via immunoSEQ multiplex PCR; TCRdb's table is partial and in-frame only. The table has around 230,000 clones, 81% seen once. What was sequenced was peripheral blood. The receptor source for this set is a woman of 80 years or more with acute or convalescent COVID-19.

V usage is TRBV28 and J usage is TRBJ2-7, with TRBD2 identical over 8 bases. CDR1 is MDHEN and CDR2 is SYDVKM in the germline V gene. CDR3 length: 16 residues. V gave up 3 bases and J gave up 4 bases; unmatched junction bases: 11. CDR3 region: CASSFKGVAGPYEQYF. CDR3 in DNA: TGTGCCAGCAGTTTCAAGGGAGTAGCGGGACCGTACGAGCAGTACTTC.

The rearrangement joins TRBV7-3 to TRBJ2-5, with D possibly TRBD2 on 6 matching bases. The CDR3 extends over 14 amino acids. V was pared by 5 bases and J by 5 bases, with 15 bases between. Germline CDR1 reads SGHTA; CDR2 reads FQGTGA. CDR3 amino acids: CASSPTSDAETQYF. In nucleotides, the CDR3 is TGTGCCAGCAGCCCGACTAGTGATGCGGAGACCCAGTACTTC.